A single sample gave rise to the 25 T cell receptor beta chains below, sequenced in a study of OX40 agonist ivuxolimab in advanced cancers. Generated by immunoSEQ multiplex PCR, the TCRdb table keeps only in-frame clones and is missing some. The data show roughly 70,000 clones, approximately 86% seen once. The specimen comprised CD4+ or CD8+ T cells sorted from blood, sampled in a trial of the OX40 agonist ivuxolimab. Source of these receptors: an adult with an advanced solid tumor such as melanoma, head and neck, liver or kidney cancer.

The chain has TRBV5-1 and TRBJ2-7, with TRBD1 as a possible D gene (5 bases). Germline V gives CDR1 SGHRS, CDR2 YFSETQ. CDR3 size: 18 residues. V dropped 1 base and J dropped 0 bases, with 20 bases sitting between them. In DNA, the CDR3 is TGCGCCAGCAGCTTGCGTACAGCTCTAACTGGGGCCTCCTACGAGCAGTACTTC. It translates to CASSLRTALTGASYEQYF.

This clone was detected only once. The genes are TRBV5-3 and TRBJ2-5; D unclear. The J call may be in error: the DNA end matches TRBJ2-7 better. TRBV5-3 is filed as an ORF, its function uncertain. This CDR3 is built from 14 residues. CDR3 residues: CARSLVSTAYEQYF. In nucleotides, the CDR3 is TGTGCCAGAAGCTTGGTCAGCACAGCTTACGAGCAGTACTTC.

This chain joins TRBV2 and TRBJ2-7; 13 bases agree with TRBD2. The CDR3 consists of 15 residues. The germline CDR1 and CDR2 sequences are SNHLY and FYNNEI. The V and J ends lost 6 bases and 6 bases, in that order; junction bases with no gene match: 8. The DNA of the CDR3 is TGTGCCAGCAGCCCATTGGGACTAGCGGGAAGCGAGCAGTACTTC. As protein: CASSPLGLAGSEQYF.

The rearrangement links TRBV19 to TRBJ2-3, with a possible D match to TRBD2 (8 bases). The CDR3 consists of 18 residues. The germline V gene has CDR1 LNHDA and CDR2 SQIVND (reference sequence). Trimming removed 5 bases at V and 1 base at J, with 22 bases between. CDR3 nucleotide sequence: TGTGCCAGTAGTCGGGACAGCTTACAAGCGGGAGGCACAGATACGCAGTATTTT. It encodes CASSRDSLQAGGTDTQYF.

The rearrangement links TRBV14 to TRBJ2-2; TRBD1 might be the D (5 bases). Germline V gene lookup returns CDR1 SGHDN and CDR2 FVKESK. Between the trimmed V and J ends, which lost 4 bases and 1 base, there was a span of 16 bases. The CDR3 spans 17 residues. The CDR3 here is CASSPLVGRRNTGELFF. The CDR3 DNA follows: TGTGCCAGCAGCCCCCTCGTGGGGCGGAGGAACACCGGGGAGCTGTTTTTT. Drawing the rest from reference TRBV14 and TRBJ2-2, the complete variable domain is EAGVTQFPSHSVIEKGQTVTLRCDPISGHDNLYWYRRVMGKEIKFLLHFVKESKQDESGMPNNRFLAERTGGTYSTLKVQPAELEDSGVYFCASSPLVGRRNTGELFFGEGSRLTVL.

This clone came up once. The rearrangement uses TRBV4-1 and TRBJ2-5; no clear D. CDR3 length equals 13 residues. Germline loops: CDR1 MGHRA, CDR2 YSYEKL. Trimming removed 3 bases at V and 4 bases at J, with 9 bases between. The CDR3 sequence: CASSQMTRETQYF. As DNA, the CDR3 is TGCGCCAGCAGCCAGATGACCCGAGAGACCCAGTACTTC.

This clone was seen a single time. Within the sample, other DNA sequences also encode this same CDR3. The chain links TRBV5-1 to TRBJ2-7; 7 nucleotides match TRBD2. The germline CDR1 and CDR2 sequences are SGHRS and YFSETQ. This CDR3 comprises 12 residues. Trimming cost V 5 bases and J 11 bases; bases outside gene matches: 10. CDR3 protein: CASRHTSETEYF. The CDR3 DNA sequence: TGCGCCAGCAGACATACTAGCGAGACGGAGTACTTC.

The gene calls are TRBV6-1 and TRBJ2-7; TRBD2 matches 14 bases. The CDR3 is 17 amino acids. The germline V gene encodes CDR1 MNHNS and CDR2 SASEGT. With 4 bases clipped from V and 5 bases from J, the junction kept 10 bases outside the gene matches. The CDR3 here is CASSAPGLAGARHEQYF. CDR3 DNA: TGTGCCAGCAGTGCCCCGGGACTAGCGGGAGCTCGCCACGAGCAGTACTTC.

This clone was seen once. The rearrangement links TRBV2 to TRBJ2-7; D is ambiguous. The V end lost 5 bases, the J end lost 6 bases, and 8 bases lay between the germline ends. The germline gives CDR1 SNHLY, CDR2 FYNNEI. The CDR3 extends over 11 amino acids. CDR3 amino acids: CASSPATEQYF. As DNA, the CDR3 is TGTGCCAGCAGTCCCGCTACCGAGCAGTACTTC.

The CDR3 loop is CASSLDRGSWEQYF. The CDR3 DNA follows: TGTGCCAGCTCCTTGGACAGGGGCTCGTGGGAGCAGTACTTC. This chain links TRBV18 with TRBJ2-7; 9 bases line up with TRBD1. CDR1 is KGHSH and CDR2 is LQKENI in the germline V gene. The ends lost 6 bases at V and 7 bases at J; junction bases unmatched: 10. This CDR3 region has 14 residues.

The chain is built from TRBV19 and TRBJ2-5, with 8 bases matching TRBD2. CDR1 is LNHDA, CDR2 SQIVND, per germline (reference sequence). J lost 2 bases, V lost 5 bases, and 10 bases had no gene match. The CDR3 is 16 amino acids. The CDR3 nucleotides are TGTGCCAGTAGTTCCCCGAGAGTAGCGGGACAAGAGACCCAGTACTTC. Protein product: CASSSPRVAGQETQYF.

The chain recombines TRBV6-1 with TRBJ1-5; TRBD1 aligns across 9 bases. The CDR3 spans 14 residues. V shed 8 bases, J shed 1 base, and the junction held 3 bases outside the gene matches. Germline V lookup: CDR1 MNHNS, CDR2 SASEGT. CDR3 amino acids: CASFGQGSNQPQHF. The CDR3 nucleotides read TGTGCCAGCTTCGGACAGGGGAGCAATCAGCCCCAGCATTTT.

This chain uses TRBV18 with TRBJ1-5; TRBD1 matches at 7 bases. Trimming at V came to 3 bases and at J to 7 bases, leaving 6 bases not matched to a gene. The germline gives CDR1 KGHSH, CDR2 LQKENI. The CDR3 is 14 amino acids. The CDR3 region is CASSPEGAWQPQHF. The CDR3 DNA is TGTGCCAGCTCACCGGAGGGGGCTTGGCAGCCCCAGCATTTT.

V is TRBV10-2 and J is TRBJ1-5; TRBD1 agrees at 7 bases. Germline loops: CDR1 WSHSY, CDR2 SAAADI. V trimming: 10 bases; J trimming: 7 bases; junction bases outside the gene matches: 13. The CDR3 covers 14 residues. CDR3 coding DNA: TGCGCCACGAGTACCCAGGGGGGGGAGCAGCCCCAGCATTTT. Translation gives CATSTQGGEQPQHF.

This clone was detected once. V gene TRBV19 combines with J gene TRBJ1-1; D is perhaps TRBD1 (5 bases). The germline gives CDR1 LNHDA, CDR2 SQIVND (reference sequence). This CDR3 comprises 14 residues. V was pared by 3 bases and J by 3 bases, with 11 bases between. The DNA of the CDR3 is TGTGCCAGTAGTATCAGGGAAGACTACACTGAAGCTTTCTTT. The encoded protein is CASSIREDYTEAFF. The entire variable domain, with the rest obtained from reference TRBV19 and TRBJ1-1, is as follows: DGGITQSPKYLFRKEGQNVTLSCEQNLNHDAMYWYRQDPGQGLRLIYYSQIVNDFQKGDIAEGYSVSREKKESFPLTVTSAQKNPTAFYLCASSIREDYTEAFFGQGTRLTVV.

J is TRBJ2-5 and V is TRBV7-8, with D hard to call. Germline V gene sequence: CDR1 SGHVS, CDR2 FQNEAQ. The CDR3 contains 13 residues. Trimming shortened V by 3 bases and J by 4 bases, and 9 bases separated the two germline ends. CDR3 loop: CASSLGLRETQYF. As DNA, the CDR3 is TGTGCCAGCAGCTTGGGCCTTCGAGAGACCCAGTACTTC.

The chain links TRBV7-9 to TRBJ1-1, with no clear D. The CDR3 consists of 13 residues. Germline V lookup: CDR1 SEHNR, CDR2 FQNEAQ (reference sequence). The V end was cut by 6 bases, the J end by 0 bases, with 8 bases between. CDR3 sequence reads: CASRGRVNTEAFF. For the CDR3, the DNA is TGTGCCAGCAGAGGACGCGTGAACACTGAAGCTTTCTTT.

This clone occurred once. This chain uses TRBV2 with TRBJ2-1; a weak D match, TRBD1 (6 bases). The CDR3 sequence is 15 residues long. Germline values: CDR1 SNHLY, CDR2 FYNNEI. The germline V and J ends were trimmed by 6 bases and 1 base, with 13 bases remaining between them. The CDR3 region is CASRRDTHSYNEQFF. The CDR3 DNA is TGTGCCAGCAGAAGGGACACGCATTCCTACAATGAGCAGTTCTTC. The whole variable domain, filled in from reference TRBV2 and TRBJ2-1, reads EPEVTQTPSHQVTQMGQEVILRCVPISNHLYFYWYRQILGQKVEFLVSFYNNEISEKSEIFDDQFSVERPDGSNFTLKIRSTKLEDSAMYFCASRRDTHSYNEQFFGPGTRLTVL.

In nucleotides, the CDR3 is TGCGCCAGCAGTAGGCAGGGAGAGACCCAGTACTTC. Translating gives CASSRQGETQYF. The chain couples TRBV5-1 to TRBJ2-5, with TRBD1 as a possible D gene (5 bases). V was pared by 5 bases and J by 4 bases, with 9 bases between. The germline V gene has CDR1 SGHRS and CDR2 YFSETQ. This CDR3 is built from 12 residues.

V is TRBV18 and J is TRBJ2-3; D is ambiguous. The CDR3 runs 14 residues. Germline assignment: CDR1 KGHSH and CDR2 LQKENI. Trimming left V 0 bases short and J 1 base short, with 5 bases between. The chain's CDR3 is CASSPPSGTDTQYF. As DNA, the CDR3 is TGTGCCAGCTCACCACCGAGCGGCACAGATACGCAGTATTTT.

This clone was seen more than once but under ten times. The J gene is TRBJ1-1, the V gene TRBV7-3; TRBD1 might be the D (6 bases). With 5 bases removed from V and 3 bases from J, the gap between germline ends came to 10 bases. Germline V gene data show CDR1 as SGHTA and CDR2 as FQGTGA. The CDR3 is made up of 13 amino acids. The CDR3 reads CASSNQGYTEAFF. DNA for the CDR3: TGTGCCAGCAGCAATCAGGGGTACACTGAAGCTTTCTTT.

This clone has just one count. V usage is TRBV11-3 and J usage is TRBJ2-7; the D gene is possibly TRBD1 (6 bases). The V gene's germline CDR1 is SGHNT and CDR2 YENEEA. The V end lost 1 base, the J end lost 6 bases, and 13 bases lay between the germline ends. The CDR3 is 14 amino acids. For the CDR3, the DNA is TGTGCCAGCAGCTTAGGACAGGACGGCCTCGAGCAGTACTTC. Protein product: CASSLGQDGLEQYF.

The chain recombines TRBV11-3 with TRBJ2-5; D possibly matches TRBD1 or TRBD2 (5 bases each). Trimming removed 5 bases at V and 5 bases at J, with 12 bases between. The CDR3 spans 13 residues. The germline CDR1 and CDR2 sequences are SGHNT and YENEEA. CDR3 DNA sequence: TGTGCCAGCAGCCGGGACCTCGGGGAGACCCAGTACTTC. It is translated as CASSRDLGETQYF.

J is TRBJ1-2 and V is TRBV5-1; D call uncertain. Looked up from germline, CDR1 is SGHRS and CDR2 is YFSETQ. Trimming left V 0 bases short and J 2 bases short, with 11 bases between. This CDR3 spans 15 amino acids. As DNA, the CDR3 is TGCGCCAGCAGCTTGGCCGCGGGAGTCAACTATGGCTACACCTTC. Amino acid sequence: CASSLAAGVNYGYTF.

The gene calls are TRBV14 and TRBJ1-1; the D gene is possibly TRBD1 (5 bases). The CDR3 has 15 amino acids. Germline V gene data show CDR1 as SGHDN and CDR2 as FVKESK. Trimming pared 0 bases from V and 1 base from J, leaving 9 bases between. In nucleotides, the CDR3 is TGTGCCAGCAGCCAAGATATGGGGGGGAACACTGAAGCTTTCTTT. It is translated as CASSQDMGGNTEAFF.